Listed below are T cell receptor beta chains from one sample, sequenced in a study of cytomegalovirus exposure and HLA in healthy donors. The assay was immunoSEQ multiplex PCR, and TCRdb's table has in-frame clones only and misses some. This repertoire shows roughly 100,000 clones, about three quarters found once; its top ten account for approximately 15%. Sequenced input: PBMCs. All receptors derive from a woman aged 50 to 65 in good health and CMV-seropositive. The CDR3 runs from the conserved cysteine through the conserved F or W. D genes are given only for firm matches. Clone size is shown for a subset of rows, as once, few, many or a class of expanded clone.

v_call,clone_size,d_call,j_call,cdr3_nt,cdr3_aa
TRBV10-3,NA,TRBD1,TRBJ1-6,TGTGCCACCGGACAGGGGGCCTCCTATAATTCACCCCTCCACTTT,CATGQGASYNSPLHF
TRBV18,NA,NA,TRBJ2-1,TGTGCCAGCTCGTCTTTCGCTAGCGATCTCTACAATGAGCAGTTCTTC,CASSSFASDLYNEQFF
TRBV27,NA,TRBD1,TRBJ1-1,TGTGCCAGCACCGCTGGGACAGGGGGATTCACTGAAGCTTTCTTT,CASTAGTGGFTEAFF
TRBV2,NA,TRBD1,TRBJ2-2,TGTGCCAGTGGGACAGGTTTCACCGGGGAGCTGTTTTTT,CASGTGFTGELFF
TRBV9,NA,TRBD2,TRBJ2-7,TGTGCCAGCAGTGCTAGGACTAGCGGGCCCCTCGGCGAGCAGTACTTC,CASSARTSGPLGEQYF
TRBV7-9,once,TRBD1,TRBJ2-7,TGTGCCAGCAGCCCCGGGACAGGTCCCTACGAGCAGTACTTC,CASSPGTGPYEQYF
TRBV7-8,NA,NA,TRBJ2-5,TGTGCCAGCAGCTTATCTCCGGGAGCCGTGGAGACCCAGTACTTC,CASSLSPGAVETQYF
TRBV9,NA,NA,TRBJ1-1,TGTGCCAGCAGCGTAGAACCAGAGGGTTGGGCTGAAGCTTTCTTT,CASSVEPEGWAEAFF
TRBV5-1,NA,TRBD1,TRBJ1-1,TGCGCCAGCAGCCCGGACGGGACAGTTGGGTTGAACACTGAAGCTTTCTTT,CASSPDGTVGLNTEAFF
TRBV4-1,few,TRBD2,TRBJ2-5,TGCGCCAGCAGCCAAGACGTTGGGGGGAGCGGGGTAGAGACCCAGTACTTC,CASSQDVGGSGVETQYF
TRBV4-3,few,NA,TRBJ2-7,TGCGCCAGCAGCCAAGATCATCATTCAGGGGACGAGCAGTACTTC,CASSQDHHSGDEQYF
TRBV10-3,NA,TRBD2,TRBJ2-1,TGTGCCATCAGTGACAATAGCGGGAGCTCCTACAATGAGCAGTTCTTC,CAISDNSGSSYNEQFF
TRBV29-1,NA,NA,TRBJ2-5,TGCAGCACCCTGGCAGGGGGGAGGGAGACCCAGTACTTC,CSTLAGGRETQYF
TRBV28,NA,TRBD2,TRBJ2-3,TGTGCCAGCAGTTACTCCCAAGCGGGGGGGACAGATACGCAGTATTTT,CASSYSQAGGTDTQYF
TRBV5-1,NA,TRBD2,TRBJ2-3,TGCGCCAGCAAACGTCTAGCGGGTGCAGATACGCAGTATTTT,CASKRLAGADTQYF
TRBV27,NA,NA,TRBJ1-1,TGCGCCAGCAGTTCCCTAAAGGGGTTTGACCGGGTTTTGAACACTGAAGCTTTCTTT,CASSSLKGFDRVLNTEAFF
TRBV5-1,NA,TRBD2,TRBJ2-1,TGCGCCAGCAGCCTAAGCGGGACTACCAGCTCCTACAATGAGCAGTTCTTC,CASSLSGTTSSYNEQFF
TRBV5-1,few,NA,TRBJ1-1,TGCGCCAGCAGCTTGGGGCTCTCGAACACTGAAGCTTTCTTT,CASSLGLSNTEAFF
TRBV14,NA,TRBD1,TRBJ2-6,TGTGCCAGCAGCCAGCTAAGAGGACAGGTCGCCCCCGGGGCCAACGTCCTGACTTTC,CASSQLRGQVAPGANVLTF
TRBV29-1,NA,NA,TRBJ1-1,TGCAGCGGGCTGGGGGGTCGGGGGGGGATGAACACTGAAGCTTTCTTT,CSGLGGRGGMNTEAFF
TRBV7-6,NA,NA,TRBJ2-5,TGTGCCAGCAGCGTAACATATAACCAAGAGACCCAGTACTTC,CASSVTYNQETQYF
TRBV5-8,NA,TRBD2,TRBJ2-1,TGTGCCAGCAGCTTAACGCTATTAGCGGGCCCACGCAATGAGCAGTTCTTC,CASSLTLLAGPRNEQFF
TRBV5-8,NA,NA,TRBJ2-7,TGTGCCAGCAGCTTCGGGTGGAGGTACGAGCAGTACTTC,CASSFGWRYEQYF
TRBV9,NA,TRBD2,TRBJ2-3,TGTGCCAGCAGTCCCGGGTTAGCGGGAGACTTCCTCACAGATACGCAGTATTTT,CASSPGLAGDFLTDTQYF
TRBV28,NA,NA,TRBJ2-6,TGTGCCAGCAGTTCACAGGGTTCTGGGGCCAACGTCCTGACTTTC,CASSSQGSGANVLTF
TRBV5-4,once,TRBD2,TRBJ2-3,TGTGCCAGCAGCTCCCGGACTAGCGCGAGCACAGATACGCAGTATTTT,CASSSRTSASTDTQYF
TRBV28,NA,TRBD1,TRBJ2-7,TGTGCCAGCAGCCAGGGGACAGGGGAAGGCAGGGAGCAGTACTTC,CASSQGTGEGREQYF
TRBV28,NA,TRBD2,TRBJ2-1,TGTGCCAGCAATAGGTTCTGGGGGAGGGCCAACAATGAGCAGTTCTTC,CASNRFWGRANNEQFF
TRBV9,few,NA,TRBJ1-1,TGTGCCAGCAGCGTAGCGTCAGGGAACACTGAAGCTTTCTTT,CASSVASGNTEAFF
TRBV29-1,NA,TRBD1,TRBJ2-7,TGCAGCGTAGGACAGGGAAACGAGCAGTACTTC,CSVGQGNEQYF
TRBV7-9,NA,NA,TRBJ2-5,TGTGCCAGCAGCTCAAATAACGGGGAGCAGTACTTC,CASSSNNGEQYF
TRBV27,NA,TRBD1,TRBJ2-2,TGTGCCAGCAGTCCAGACAGGGTTAGCGGGGAGCTGTTTTTT,CASSPDRVSGELFF
TRBV19,few,TRBD1,TRBJ1-2,TGTGCCAGTAGTGCCGGGACAGGGGCTGGCTACACCTTC,CASSAGTGAGYTF
TRBV28,NA,NA,TRBJ2-5,TGTGCCAGCAGTTCACGGGAGGAGACCCAGTACTTC,CASSSREETQYF
TRBV28,NA,NA,TRBJ2-7,TGTGCCAGCAGTTTACAGGGGCCAACCTACGAGCAGTACTTC,CASSLQGPTYEQYF
TRBV27,NA,TRBD1,TRBJ2-7,TGTGCCAGCAGTTTATGGGACAGACCCTACGAGCAGTACTTC,CASSLWDRPYEQYF
TRBV19,NA,NA,TRBJ2-7,TGTGCCAGTAGCACACTAGCTGGAGGCGAGCAGTACTTC,CASSTLAGGEQYF
TRBV5-8,once,NA,TRBJ1-5,TGTGCCAGCAGCCCGGGACTGATAAATCAGCCCCAGCATTTT,CASSPGLINQPQHF
TRBV18,few,TRBD1,TRBJ2-3,TGTGCCAGCTCACCAATCTACCAGGGGGCGGCAGATACGCAGTATTTT,CASSPIYQGAADTQYF
TRBV27,NA,TRBD1,TRBJ2-2,TGTGCCAGCTCCATTTACGGGACAGGGAGTTACGCCGAGGAGCTGTTTTTT,CASSIYGTGSYAEELFF
TRBV19,NA,NA,TRBJ2-6,TGTGCCAGTAGTATAGAAGGGCCCTCCGGGACACAAACTGGGGCCAACGTCCTGACTTTC,CASSIEGPSGTQTGANVLTF
TRBV5-1,NA,NA,TRBJ2-2,TGCGCCAGCAGCTTGCGGGGAACGGGCACCGGGGAGCTGTTTTTT,CASSLRGTGTGELFF
TRBV5-1,NA,NA,TRBJ2-1,TGCGCCAGCAGCCCGTCTAACGGGGGACTCGGCTACAATGAGCAGTTCTTC,CASSPSNGGLGYNEQFF
TRBV30,NA,NA,TRBJ1-1,TGTGCCTGGTTAAGAACGGAGTACACTGAAGCTTTCTTT,CAWLRTEYTEAFF
TRBV19,NA,TRBD2,TRBJ2-4,TGTGCCAGTAGTCCCCGGACTAGCGGGAGGGCCGGGGACATTCAGTACTTC,CASSPRTSGRAGDIQYF
TRBV9,once,NA,TRBJ2-2,TGTGCCAGCAGTGTAGACAGTGTCAGCGGGGAGCTGTTTTTT,CASSVDSVSGELFF
TRBV5-5,NA,NA,TRBJ2-3,TGTGCCAGCAGCTTGCTTCCAGAAACAGATACGCAGTATTTT,CASSLLPETDTQYF
TRBV19,few,NA,TRBJ1-5,TGTGCCAGCCAGACCACCTCCCGAGGGAATCAGCCCCAGCATTTT,CASQTTSRGNQPQHF